The next 16 T cell receptor beta chains were all read from a single sample in a study of blood T cell repertoires in COVID-19. Sequenced by immunoSEQ multiplex PCR; TCRdb stores in-frame clones only, minus some. The table has some 200,000 clones, approximately 80% seen once; the top ten hold over 9.5%. Sequenced material: PBMCs or T cells enriched from blood (not recorded which). The origin of the receptors is a man aged 40-50 years who had recovered from COVID-19.

The rearrangement links TRBV7-2 to TRBJ1-4, with 7 bases aligning to TRBD1. V lost 6 bases and J lost 1; bases outside the gene matches: 2. The V gene's germline CDR1 is SGHTA and CDR2 FQGNSA. The CDR3 has 14 residues. CDR3 loop: CASSSGGTNEKLFF. In DNA, the CDR3 is TGTGCCAGCAGTTCAGGGGGAACTAATGAAAAACTGTTTTTT.

The chain joins TRBV1 to TRBJ1-2; no check of the table's D call, TRBD1, against the DNA was made. TRBV1 is a listed pseudogene. The CDR3 is 18 residues long. CDR3 sequence reads: CTSSQDRKETGCVDGYTF. In nucleotides, the CDR3 is TGCACCAGCAGCCAAGATCGGAAGGAGACAGGGTGTGTTGATGGCTACACCTTC.

The rearrangement links TRBV4-3 to TRBJ1-2, with 7 nucleotides matching TRBD1. CDR3 length equals 13 residues. Per the germline V gene, CDR1 is LGHNA and CDR2 is YSLEER. V shed 4 bases and J 6 bases; nucleotides not matched to a gene: 5. CDR3 loop: CASSRGDSHGYTF. The CDR3, as DNA: TGCGCCAGCAGCCGAGGGGACAGCCATGGCTACACCTTC.

V usage is TRBV25-1 and J usage is TRBJ2-5; TRBD2 might be the D (7 bases). The V gene's germline CDR1 is MGHDK and CDR2 SYGVNS. The CDR3 is made up of 15 amino acids. With 2 bases removed from V and 5 bases from J, the gap between germline ends came to 15 bases. The CDR3 DNA reads as TGTGCCAGCAGTGAAGGGGGGGCAGGGAAGGAGACCCAGTACTTC. It codes for CASSEGGAGKETQYF. The full variable domain, rest sourced from reference TRBV25-1 and TRBJ2-5, is EADIYQTPRYLVIGTGKKITLECSQTMGHDKMYWYQQDPGMELHLIHYSYGVNSTEKGDLSSESTVSRIRTEHFPLTLESARPSHTSQYLCASSEGGAGKETQYFGPGTRLLVL.

The chain carries TRBV19 and TRBJ2-2; maybe TRBD1 (5 bases). Between the trimmed V and J ends, which lost 7 bases and 3 bases, there was a span of 12 bases. CDR3 length equals 14 residues. The germline V gene encodes CDR1 LNHDA and CDR2 SQIVND (reference sequence). CDR3: CASKIGRDTGELFF. The CDR3 coding sequence is TGTGCCAGTAAGATCGGCAGGGACACCGGGGAGCTGTTTTTT.

CDR3 sequence (DNA): TGTGCCAGCAGCCGTGACAGCTACATGAACACTGAAGCTTTCTTT. Translation gives CASSRDSYMNTEAFF. The V and J genes are TRBV5-4 and TRBJ1-1, with a tentative D call TRBD1 (5 bases). CDR1 and CDR2 (germline): SGHNT, YYREEE (reference sequence). This CDR3 region has 15 residues. V lost 4 bases to trimming and J lost 0 bases, with 13 bases between them. Looking up the rest from reference TRBV5-4 and TRBJ1-1 gives the full variable domain: ETGVTQSPTHLIKTRGQQVTLRCSSQSGHNTVSWYQQALGQGPQFIFQYYREEENGRGNFPPRFSGLQFPNYSSELNVNALELDDSALYLCASSRDSYMNTEAFFGQGTRLTVV.

CDR3 amino acids: CASSEGQGVEKLFF. CDR3 coding DNA: TGCGCCAGCAGCGAGGGACAGGGAGTTGAAAAACTGTTTTTT. The chain links TRBV5-1 to TRBJ1-4; 9 nucleotides align to TRBD1. The germline V gene has CDR1 SGHRS and CDR2 YFSETQ. The CDR3 is 14 amino acids. Trimming removed 4 bases from V and 7 bases from J; junction bases left unmatched: 5.

Note on this clone: The sample contains more than one DNA sequence encoding this CDR3. The chain uses TRBV24-1 and TRBJ2-1; 11 bases line up with TRBD1. With 4 bases clipped from V and 6 bases from J, the junction kept 4 bases outside the gene matches. The CDR3 sequence is 15 residues long. The germline V gene encodes CDR1 KGHDR and CDR2 SFDVKD. This CDR3 reads CATSDPGTGGNEQFF. CDR3 bases: TGTGCCACCAGTGACCCAGGGACAGGGGGCAATGAGCAGTTCTTC.

This chain connects TRBV6-5 to TRBJ1-2; D gene uncertain. CDR1 MNHEY and CDR2 SVGAGI come from the germline V gene. The CDR3 extends over 14 amino acids. V gave up 0 bases and J gave up 2 bases, with 7 bases separating them. This chain's CDR3 is CASSYSAANYGYTF. The CDR3 bases are TGTGCCAGCAGTTACTCGGCAGCGAACTATGGCTACACCTTC.

The rearrangement joins TRBV5-4 to TRBJ2-5, with a weak D call TRBD1 (5 bases). The CDR3 covers 14 residues. CDR1 SGHNT and CDR2 YYREEE come from the germline V gene (reference sequence). V shed 1 base and J shed 1 base, with 8 bases lying between them. The CDR3 reads CASSLSRAQETQYF. The CDR3 DNA sequence: TGTGCCAGCAGCTTGAGCAGGGCCCAAGAGACCCAGTACTTC.

This clone was seen once. The chain has TRBV6-2 or TRBV6-3 and TRBJ1-5, with D unresolved. Germline CDR1 MNHEY, CDR2 SVGEGT. CDR3 length: 12 amino acids. With 5 bases removed from V and 3 bases from J, the gap between germline ends came to 5 bases. The CDR3 here is CASSEYNQPQHF. DNA of the CDR3: TGTGCCAGCAGTGAGTACAATCAGCCCCAGCATTTT.

The chain links TRBV4-2 to TRBJ1-1, with D perhaps TRBD1 (5 bases). Germline V gives CDR1 LGHNA, CDR2 YNFKEQ. This CDR3 has 14 amino acids. V lost 0 bases and J 5 bases, leaving 10 bases between the germline ends. CDR3 protein: CASSQEPGITEAFF. The DNA of the CDR3 is TGTGCCAGCAGCCAAGAGCCAGGGATAACTGAAGCTTTCTTT.

This clone was seen just once. As DNA, the CDR3 is TGCGCCAGCAGCCGAAGACAGGGAAGGACAGATACGCAGTATTTT. Translating it yields CASSRRQGRTDTQYF. The rearrangement joins TRBV5-1 to TRBJ2-3, with 7 bases that match TRBD1. CDR3 length: 15 amino acids. The J segment lost 3 bases and the V segment lost 4 bases, leaving 8 bases of the junction unmatched. The germline gives CDR1 SGHRS, CDR2 YFSETQ.

This clone turned up a few times. The chain uses TRBV30 and TRBJ2-5; 7 nucleotides match TRBD1. This CDR3 region has 14 residues. Germline lookup yields CDR1 GTSNPN and CDR2 SVGIG (reference sequence). With V trimmed by 6 bases and J by 5 bases, 12 bases remained unmatched. Here the CDR3 DNA reads TGTGCCTGTACCCCAACAGGGGCCGGGGAGACCCAGTACTTC. Protein sequence: CACTPTGAGETQYF.

V and J are TRBV19 and TRBJ1-2, with a weak D call TRBD1 (6 bases). Per the germline V gene, CDR1 is LNHDA and CDR2 is SQIVND (reference sequence). Trimming removed 8 bases at V and 3 bases at J, with 16 bases between. There are 14 residues in the CDR3. CDR3 sequence: CASAEQGFDYGYTF. CDR3 DNA sequence: TGTGCCAGTGCAGAACAGGGATTCGACTATGGCTACACCTTC. The whole variable domain, filled in from reference TRBV19 and TRBJ1-2, reads DGGITQSPKYLFRKEGQNVTLSCEQNLNHDAMYWYRQDPGQGLRLIYYSQIVNDFQKGDIAEGYSVSREKKESFPLTVTSAQKNPTAFYLCASAEQGFDYGYTFGSGTRLTVV.

The J gene is TRBJ1-2, the V gene TRBV6-5; no clear D. There are 14 residues in the CDR3. V lost 3 bases and J 7 bases, leaving 15 bases between the germline ends. From germline, CDR1 is MNHEY and CDR2 SVGAGI. This CDR3 reads CASSYGDVAAGYTF. The CDR3 DNA reads TGTGCCAGCAGTTATGGAGACGTCGCGGCTGGCTACACCTTC.